Below, one T cell receptor beta chain is given with its context. No antigen is known for it. The ends lost 0 bases at V and 5 bases at J; junction bases unmatched: 9. Germline CDR1 reads LGHNA; CDR2 reads YSLEER. The CDR3 loop spans 17 amino acids. TCRdb's table, derived via immunoSEQ multiplex PCR, lists solely in-frame clones and lacks some. The sample holds 130,000 to 150,000 clones, under 95% seen once. These data come from a study of T cell responses to AZD1222 COVID-19 vaccine. Study context: Second doses were pooled across both intervals (about 4 or about 12 weeks). The study's findings and limits: Spike-specific TCR breadth and depth rose after two AZD1222 doses. Regions 160-218 and 743-854 dominated among vaccine-associated CD4 TCRs spanning spike. The donor cohort was predominantly white British with a female majority, and clonal diversity may have been underestimated.

The sequences come from peripheral blood, collected on day 0 of AZD1222 vaccination. This chain joins TRBV4-3 and TRBJ2-2; 7 nucleotides agree with TRBD2. The clonotype comes from an adult in good health. The CDR3 loop is CASSQDLWEGNTGELFF. DNA for the CDR3: TGCGCCAGCAGCCAAGATTTGTGGGAGGGCAATACCGGGGAGCTGTTTTTT.